The 13 T cell receptor beta chains presented below share a single source sample, sequenced in a study of Ad26.COV2.S vaccination and SARS-CoV-2 variants. Clones were sequenced by immunoSEQ multiplex PCR, and TCRdb holds only the in-frame ones, with some missing. The sample shows just over 350,000 clones, 90% to 95% of them seen only once. Here the sequenced sample was peripheral blood, taken after recovery from COVID-19. The receptor set was obtained from a human donor who had recovered from COVID-19.

The chain links TRBV9 to TRBJ1-4, with D maybe TRBD1 (6 bases). The CDR3 loop spans 17 amino acids. From germline, CDR1 is SGDLS and CDR2 YYNGEE. Trimming removed 4 bases at V and 4 bases at J, with 20 bases between. The CDR3 sequence: CASSFRDIRTLNEKLFF. The CDR3, as DNA: TGTGCCAGCAGCTTCCGGGACATCCGGACCCTTAATGAAAAACTGTTTTTT.

This chain joins TRBV6-1 and TRBJ1-2; D uncertain. The V gene's germline CDR1 is MNHNS and CDR2 SASEGT. This CDR3 region has 13 residues. The ends were cut back, 0 bases at V and 8 bases at J, with 10 bases in the middle. The CDR3 DNA reads as TGTGCCAGCAGTGAAGCGGGCCGGTACGGCTACACCTTC. It yields the protein CASSEAGRYGYTF.

The CDR3 coding sequence is TGTGCCAGCAGCAAGGGACTAGCGGGGGGGAACGGCGCTAGCACAGATACGCAGTATTTT. Protein product: CASSKGLAGGNGASTDTQYF. This sequence joins TRBV5-4 and TRBJ2-3; 16 bases agree with TRBD2. The V gene's germline CDR1 is SGHNT and CDR2 YYREEE (reference sequence). The CDR3 is 20 residues long. The V segment lost 4 bases and the J segment 0 bases; nucleotides outside the gene matches: 11.

The rearrangement joins TRBV7-8 to TRBJ2-1; possibly TRBD2 for D (5 bases). This CDR3 is 14 amino acids long. Germline CDR1 is SGHVS and CDR2 is FQNEAQ. The ends were cut back, 4 bases at V and 11 bases at J, with 18 bases in the middle. The CDR3 protein is CASSSASYATKQFF. CDR3 nucleotide sequence: TGTGCCAGCAGCTCTGCGTCCTACGCGACTAAGCAGTTCTTC.

The chain couples TRBV5-4 to TRBJ2-7; 7 positions match TRBD2. J gave up 4 bases and V 7 bases, and 8 bases lay outside the gene matches. Germline loops: CDR1 SGHNT, CDR2 YYREEE (reference sequence). This CDR3 is built from 13 residues. CDR3 bases: TGTGCCAGCGGTGCCGGGGGGAAATACGAGCAGTACTTC. Translated, it gives CASGAGGKYEQYF.

The chain combines TRBV27 with TRBJ1-6; 10 bases match TRBD1. The V gene end was trimmed by 5 bases and the J gene end by 0 bases; junction bases not matched to a gene: 7. Per the germline V gene, CDR1 is MNHEY and CDR2 is SMNVEV (reference sequence). This CDR3 comprises 18 residues. CDR3 nucleotides: TGTGCCAGCAGTATGAGGACAGGGGGTTACTCCTATAATTCACCCCTCCACTTT. Its protein is CASSMRTGGYSYNSPLHF.

The V gene is TRBV12-3 or TRBV12-4, the J gene TRBJ2-1; D is perhaps TRBD2 (6 bases). V was shortened by 7 bases and J by 5 bases, with 12 bases between the two germline ends. The CDR3 is made up of 13 amino acids. The CDR3, as DNA: TGTGCCAGCACCGGGGACTTGCACAATGAGCAGTTCTTC. This gives the protein CASTGDLHNEQFF.

The chain employs TRBV1 and TRBJ2-5; TRBD2, as called in the table, went unchecked against the DNA. TRBV1 has pseudogene status. The CDR3 has 14 residues. The CDR3 DNA reads TGCACCAGCAGCCAAGAGACTAGGGAAGAGACCCAGTACTTC. Translated, it gives CTSSQETREETQYF.

The rearrangement uses TRBV7-9 and TRBJ2-7, with a possible D match to TRBD1 (5 bases). Trimming took off 3 bases at V and 2 bases at J, with 11 bases between the two ends. The CDR3 is made up of 14 amino acids. Germline CDR1 and CDR2: SEHNR and FQNEAQ (reference sequence). CDR3 DNA sequence: TGTGCCAGCAGCTTGGTCGACAGAGCCTACGAGCAGTACTTC. This codes for CASSLVDRAYEQYF.

In DNA, the CDR3 is TGTGCCAGCAGCCATCGCGCGGGGGCCATCTACAATGAGCAGTTCTTC. Translation: CASSHRAGAIYNEQFF. The J gene is TRBJ2-1, the V gene TRBV5-6; D might be TRBD2 (7 bases). V was clipped by 4 bases and J by 3 bases, with 17 bases between them. The CDR3 loop spans 16 amino acids. Germline CDR1 and CDR2: SGHDT and YYEEEE.

V usage is TRBV7-3 and J usage is TRBJ2-1; D call uncertain. Germline V gene lookup returns CDR1 SGHTA and CDR2 FQGTGA. V lost 5 bases, J lost 1 base, and 6 bases lay in between. The CDR3 runs 13 residues. CDR3 residues: CASSDGSYNEQFF. The DNA for the CDR3 is TGTGCCAGCAGCGACGGATCCTACAATGAGCAGTTCTTC.

The chain links TRBV19 to TRBJ2-1; no definite D call. This CDR3 has 15 amino acids. Trimming took off 7 bases at V and 6 bases at J, with 19 bases between the two ends. CDR1 and CDR2 (germline): LNHDA, SQIVND (reference sequence). The CDR3 region has the DNA TGTGCCAGTATGCTAATTCCCTCCCCGGGCAATGAGCAGTTCTTC. Protein sequence: CASMLIPSPGNEQFF. The full variable domain, its missing parts supplied by reference TRBV19 and TRBJ2-1, is DGGITQSPKYLFRKEGQNVTLSCEQNLNHDAMYWYRQDPGQGLRLIYYSQIVNDFQKGDIAEGYSVSREKKESFPLTVTSAQKNPTAFYLCASMLIPSPGNEQFFGPGTRLTVL.

The chain recombines TRBV4-3 with TRBJ2-3; D is perhaps TRBD1 (5 bases). Trimming took off 3 bases at V and 2 bases at J, with 9 bases between the two ends. The CDR3 covers 14 residues. In germline, CDR1 is LGHNA, CDR2 YSLEER. The CDR3 DNA is TGCGCCAGCAGCCAGTACAGGCTCACAGATACGCAGTATTTT. Protein sequence: CASSQYRLTDTQYF.